A selection of T cell receptor beta chains follows, all from one sample in a study of human T cells and chemical hapten exposure. TCRdb ran MiXCR on the RACE reads and lists one entry per CDR3 protein. The table shows some 78,000 distinct CDR3 sequences, with roughly 8.6% occurring only once. Sequenced sample: whole blood. The receptors originated from a male donor in good health. Some clones in this sample may be carry-over from other donors' samples. Each CDR3 is given with its conserved first and last residue. The order of the fields is CDR3 length, clone size, J gene, V gene, D gene, CDR3 protein, CDR3 DNA. The D gene is left open where the match is weak. The size field is filled for only some rows; it gives once, few, many or a size class.

15	.	TRBJ2-1	TRBV12-3/TRBV12-4	TRBD1	CASSLPGQGYNEQFF	TGTGCCAGCAGTTTACCGGGACAGGGATACAATGAGCAGTTCTTC
14	few	TRBJ2-7	TRBV10-3	.	CAISGYRTEYEQYF	TGTGCCATCAGTGGCTATAGGACCGAATACGAGCAGTACTTC
15	.	TRBJ2-1	TRBV20-1	.	CSARFYAAGSNEQFF	TGCAGTGCTAGGTTTTATGCGGCGGGGAGCAATGAGCAGTTCTTC
18	few	TRBJ2-7	TRBV20-1	TRBD1	CSARDAVVSDRETYEQYF	TGCAGTGCTAGAGATGCTGTGGTCTCGGACAGGGAAACCTACGAGCAGTACTTC
16	once	TRBJ2-3	TRBV2	.	CASSKGASGSTDTQYF	TGTGCCAGCAGTAAGGGGGCTAGCGGGAGCACAGATACGCAGTATTTT
10	few	TRBJ2-3	TRBV20-1	.	CPNVRDTQYF	TGCCCAAACGTGAGGGATACGCAGTATTTT
16	.	TRBJ2-3	TRBV4-3	TRBD2	CASSQALAGGTDTQYF	TGCGCCAGCAGCCAAGCCCTAGCGGGGGGCACAGATACGCAGTATTTT
14	few	TRBJ2-5	TRBV5-4	TRBD2	CASSAGLEGETQYF	TGTGCCAGCAGCGCGGGACTAGAAGGGGAGACCCAGTACTTC
11	few	TRBJ2-7	TRBV10-3	.	CAISDNYEQYF	TGTGCCATCAGCGACAACTACGAGCAGTACTTC
17	.	TRBJ1-2	TRBV20-1	TRBD1	CSARDTGGRVTLHGYTF	TGCAGTGCTAGAGATACAGGGGGAAGAGTAACCCTTCATGGCTACACCTTC
14	few	TRBJ1-2	TRBV20-1	.	CSAQDRLLNYGYTF	TGCAGTGCACAAGACAGACTCCTTAACTATGGCTACACCTTC
11	.	TRBJ1-1	TRBV12-3/TRBV12-4	.	CASSLSWEAFF	TGTGCCAGCAGTTTAAGCTGGGAAGCTTTCTTT
17	many	TRBJ2-7	TRBV5-1	TRBD2	CASSKGLAEPSSYEQYF	TGCGCCAGCAGCAAGGGACTAGCGGAGCCATCTTCCTACGAGCAGTACTTC
15	.	TRBJ2-3	TRBV6-5	.	CASWEFLGRADTQYF	TGTGCCAGCTGGGAATTTCTAGGCCGGGCAGATACGCAGTATTTT
14	few	TRBJ1-4	TRBV2	.	CASSEAIGAKGLFF	TGTGCCAGCAGTGAAGCGATCGGGGCCAAAGGGCTGTTTTTT
15	.	TRBJ2-2	TRBV9	.	CASSAWTENTGELFF	TGTGCCAGCAGCGCGTGGACAGAAAACACCGGGGAGCTGTTTTTT
14	.	TRBJ1-1	TRBV27	TRBD1	CASSLFEGATEAFF	TGTGCCAGCAGTTTATTTGAGGGGGCCACTGAAGCTTTCTTT
15	few	TRBJ1-3	TRBV10-3	.	CAITRPGLSGNTIYF	TGTGCCATCACTCGCCCAGGACTCTCTGGAAACACCATATATTTT
13	many	TRBJ1-2	TRBV9	.	CASSVDAVRGYTF	TGTGCCAGCAGCGTAGATGCAGTACGAGGCTACACCTTC
13	many	TRBJ1-3	TRBV12-3/TRBV12-4	.	CASSLNGGNTIYF	TGTGCCAGCAGTTTAAACGGTGGAAACACCATATATTTT
12	.	TRBJ2-4	TRBV20-1	.	CSAPVSQYIQYF	TGCAGTGCCCCGGTGAGCCAGTACATTCAGTACTTC
14	few	TRBJ2-5	TRBV29-1	TRBD2	CSVELASGTETQYF	TGCAGCGTTGAACTCGCTAGCGGGACGGAGACCCAGTACTTC
15	few	TRBJ2-7	TRBV25-1	TRBD1	CASSPGQGAIHEQYF	TGTGCCAGCAGCCCTGGACAGGGGGCAATCCACGAGCAGTACTTC
19	few	TRBJ2-5	TRBV27	TRBD2	CASSLKRTGTSGSSETQYF	TGTGCCAGCAGTCTGAAACGGACAGGGACTAGCGGGAGTTCTGAGACCCAGTACTTC
12	few	TRBJ1-2	TRBV29-1	TRBD1	CSVGGQNYGYTF	TGCAGCGTCGGGGGACAGAACTATGGCTACACCTTC
15	.	TRBJ2-3	TRBV7-2	.	CASSLLGRNTDTQYF	TGTGCCAGCAGCTTACTTGGCAGAAACACAGATACGCAGTATTTT
15	many	TRBJ1-6	TRBV12-5	TRBD1	CASGLAQGGYSPLHF	TGTGCTAGTGGTTTGGCGCAGGGGGGCTATTCACCCCTCCACTTT
15	few	TRBJ2-3	TRBV20-1	.	CSATIGSGDTDTQYF	TGCAGTGCTACCATCGGCAGCGGTGACACAGATACGCAGTATTTT
14	few	TRBJ2-7	TRBV11-1	.	CASSLAGTSYEQYF	TGTGCCAGCAGCTTAGCGGGCACGTCCTACGAGCAGTACTTC
16	.	TRBJ2-2	TRBV19	TRBD2	CASSPREGSNTGELFF	TGTGCCAGTAGCCCCAGGGAGGGGTCGAACACCGGGGAGCTGTTTTTT
13	many	TRBJ1-5	TRBV20-1	.	CSASNQGNQPQHF	TGCAGTGCTAGTAACCAGGGGAATCAGCCCCAGCATTTT
13	many	TRBJ2-7	TRBV18	.	CASSIHEKYEQYF	TGTGCCAGCTCAATCCATGAGAAGTACGAGCAGTACTTC
13	once	TRBJ1-1	TRBV5-1	.	CASSSSGGGEAFF	TGCGCCAGCAGCTCCAGTGGGGGGGGTGAAGCTTTCTTT
16	few	TRBJ1-3	TRBV2	.	CASSAMGGALGNTIYF	TGTGCCAGCAGTGCCATGGGGGGGGCGCTTGGAAACACCATATATTTT
14	many	TRBJ2-3	TRBV6-1	TRBD2	CASKSGVYTDTQYF	TGTGCCAGCAAGAGCGGGGTCTACACAGATACGCAGTATTTT
16	many	TRBJ2-5	TRBV3-1	.	CASSQGLQGLQETQYF	TGTGCCAGCAGCCAGGGACTCCAGGGGCTCCAAGAGACCCAGTACTTC
16	.	TRBJ2-1	TRBV6-2/TRBV6-3	TRBD1	CASSFTGTGLGNEQFF	TGTGCCAGCAGTTTCACCGGGACAGGGCTGGGCAATGAGCAGTTCTTC
16	.	TRBJ2-1	TRBV6-2/TRBV6-3	TRBD2	CASSLLGRGSYNEQFF	TGTGCCAGCAGTTTATTGGGGCGGGGGAGCTACAATGAGCAGTTCTTC
14	few	TRBJ2-2	TRBV12-3/TRBV12-4	TRBD1	CASRRQGNTGELFF	TGTGCCAGCAGACGACAGGGAAACACCGGGGAGCTGTTTTTT